This TCR beta chain appears in the sequencing data of a study of cytomegalovirus exposure and HLA in healthy donors. About the research overall: The 500 to 850 first-cohort repertoires and the 95 to 150 validation repertoires shared the same platform, a later analysis reported.

About this clone: The target antigen is unknown.

TCRdb keeps only in-frame clones here, not all; method: immunoSEQ multiplex PCR. The sample holds roughly 250,000 clones, approximately 83% seen once. CDR3 length equals 14 residues. Trimming cost V 4 bases and J 6 bases; bases outside gene matches: 4. Germline V gives CDR1 SGHDN, CDR2 FVKESK. Study results and caveats: In vitro, three CMV-associated chains proved specific for CMV antigens.

The clonotype comes from a woman in her twenties or thirties in good health and CMV-seropositive. Material: PBMCs. The chain uses TRBV14 and TRBJ1-4; TRBD1 agrees at 8 bases. The CDR3 here is CASSRRGQDEKLFF. The CDR3 DNA follows: TGTGCCAGCAGCCGCCGGGGACAGGATGAAAAACTGTTTTTT.